This T cell receptor beta chain was identified during a study of cytotoxic CD8 clonotypes in ibrutinib-treated CLL. Generated by immunoSEQ multiplex PCR, the TCRdb table keeps only in-frame clones and is missing some. Here the sample spans about 300,000 clones, 70% to 80% being singletons. Losses at the gene ends were 5 bases for V and 6 bases for J; bases not matched to a gene: 12. Germline CDR1 reads SGHTA; CDR2 reads FQGTGA. The CDR3 consists of 18 residues. The sequencing used PBMCs, collected at disease progression, from a patient treated with ibrutinib. This clonotype was obtained from a human donor with chronic lymphocytic leukemia. The chain is built from TRBV7-3 and TRBJ2-2; 13 bases map to TRBD2. CDR3 DNA sequence: TGTGCCAGCAGCCTGGGACTAGCGGGATCACGGGATGCCGGGGAGCTGTTTTTT. Translated, it gives CASSLGLAGSRDAGELFF.